This T cell receptor beta chain was found in a study of blood T cell repertoires in COVID-19. CDR3 size: 14 residues. V shed 6 bases and J 6 bases; nucleotides not matched to a gene: 9. From germline, CDR1 is MNHEY and CDR2 SVGAGI. Using immunoSEQ multiplex PCR, the repertoire was profiled, and TCRdb retains in-frame clones only, with some absent. The sample lists over 150,000 clones; roughly 80% were seen once. The chain is built from TRBV6-5 and TRBJ2-3; TRBD1 matches 7 bases. The receptor was isolated from a man between 65 and 79 years old with acute or convalescent COVID-19. The specimen was peripheral blood. In nucleotides, the CDR3 is TGTGCCAGCAGCCCGACAGGGCGGCGGGATACGCAGTATTTT. Amino acids: CASSPTGRRDTQYF.